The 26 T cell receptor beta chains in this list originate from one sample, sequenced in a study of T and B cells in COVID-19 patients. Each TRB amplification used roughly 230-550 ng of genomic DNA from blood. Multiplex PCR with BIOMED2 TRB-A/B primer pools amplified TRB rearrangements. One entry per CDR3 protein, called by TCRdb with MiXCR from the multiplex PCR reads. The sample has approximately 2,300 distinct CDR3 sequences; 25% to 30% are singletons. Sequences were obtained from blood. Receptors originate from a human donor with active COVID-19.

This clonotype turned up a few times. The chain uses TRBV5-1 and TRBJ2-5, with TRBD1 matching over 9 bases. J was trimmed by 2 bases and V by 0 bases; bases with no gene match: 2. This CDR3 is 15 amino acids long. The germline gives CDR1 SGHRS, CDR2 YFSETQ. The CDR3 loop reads CASSLGGTGQETQYF. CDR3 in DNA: TGCGCCAGCAGCTTGGGCGGGACAGGGCAAGAGACCCAGTACTTC.

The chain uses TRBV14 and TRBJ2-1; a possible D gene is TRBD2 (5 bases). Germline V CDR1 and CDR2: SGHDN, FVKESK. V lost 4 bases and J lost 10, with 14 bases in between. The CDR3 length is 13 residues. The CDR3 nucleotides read TGTGCCAGCAGCCCCCTTGGAGGTTTCGAGCAGTTCTTC. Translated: CASSPLGGFEQFF.

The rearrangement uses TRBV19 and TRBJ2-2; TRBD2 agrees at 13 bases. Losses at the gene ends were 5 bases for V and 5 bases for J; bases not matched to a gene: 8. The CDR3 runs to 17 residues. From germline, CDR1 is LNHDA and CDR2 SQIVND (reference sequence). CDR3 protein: CASSAGLAGVRTGELFF. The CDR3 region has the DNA TGTGCCAGTAGTGCCGGACTAGCGGGAGTAAGGACCGGGGAGCTGTTTTTT.

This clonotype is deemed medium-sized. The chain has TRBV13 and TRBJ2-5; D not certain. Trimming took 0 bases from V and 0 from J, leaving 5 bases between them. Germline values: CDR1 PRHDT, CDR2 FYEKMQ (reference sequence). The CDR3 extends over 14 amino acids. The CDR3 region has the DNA TGTGCCAGCAGCTTAGGGTCGTACCAAGAGACCCAGTACTTC. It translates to CASSLGSYQETQYF.

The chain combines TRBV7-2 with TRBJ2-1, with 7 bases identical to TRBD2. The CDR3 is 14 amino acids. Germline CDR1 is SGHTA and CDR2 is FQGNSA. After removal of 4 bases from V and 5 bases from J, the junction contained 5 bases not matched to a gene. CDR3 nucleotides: TGTGCCAGCAGCTGGCCTAGCGGACACAATGAGCAGTTCTTC. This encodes CASSWPSGHNEQFF.

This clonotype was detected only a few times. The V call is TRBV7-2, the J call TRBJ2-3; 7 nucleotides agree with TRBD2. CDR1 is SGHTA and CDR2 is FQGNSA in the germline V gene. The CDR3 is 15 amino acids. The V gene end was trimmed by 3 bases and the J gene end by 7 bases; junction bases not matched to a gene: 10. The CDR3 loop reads CASSFSGGPQNTQYF. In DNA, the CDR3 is TGTGCCAGCAGCTTTTCGGGAGGTCCACAGAATACGCAGTATTTT.

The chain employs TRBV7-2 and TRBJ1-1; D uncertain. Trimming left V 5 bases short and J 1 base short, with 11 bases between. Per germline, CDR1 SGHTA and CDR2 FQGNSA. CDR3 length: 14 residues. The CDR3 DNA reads TGTGCCAGCAGCCGAACTAATAAGAACACTGAAGCTTTCTTT. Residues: CASSRTNKNTEAFF. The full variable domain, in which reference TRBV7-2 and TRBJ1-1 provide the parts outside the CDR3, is GAGVSQSPSNKVTEKGKDVELRCDPISGHTALYWYRQSLGQGLEFLIYFQGNSAPDKSGLPSDRFSAERTGGSVSTLTIQRTQQEDSAVYLCASSRTNKNTEAFFGQGTRLTVV.

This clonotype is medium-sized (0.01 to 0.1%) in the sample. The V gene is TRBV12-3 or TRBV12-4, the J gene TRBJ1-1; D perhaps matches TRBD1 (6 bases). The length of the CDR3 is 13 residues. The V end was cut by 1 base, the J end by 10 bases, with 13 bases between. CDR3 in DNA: TGTGCCAGCAGTTTAGGGCAGGGGATGGGAGCTTTCTTT. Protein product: CASSLGQGMGAFF.

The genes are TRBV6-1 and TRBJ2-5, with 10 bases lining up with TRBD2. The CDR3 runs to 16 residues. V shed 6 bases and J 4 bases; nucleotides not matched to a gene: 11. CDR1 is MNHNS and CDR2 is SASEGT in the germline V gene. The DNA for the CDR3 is TGTGCCAGCAGGAATGGGCTAGCGGGAGTGAGAGAGACCCAGTACTTC. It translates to CASRNGLAGVRETQYF.

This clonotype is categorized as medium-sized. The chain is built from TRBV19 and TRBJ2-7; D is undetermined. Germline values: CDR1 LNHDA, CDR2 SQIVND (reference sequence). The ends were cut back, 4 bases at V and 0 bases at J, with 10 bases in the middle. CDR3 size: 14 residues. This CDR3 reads CASSRYLSSYEQYF. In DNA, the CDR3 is TGTGCCAGTAGTAGGTACTTAAGCTCCTACGAGCAGTACTTC. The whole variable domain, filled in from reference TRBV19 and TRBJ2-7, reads DGGITQSPKYLFRKEGQNVTLSCEQNLNHDAMYWYRQDPGQGLRLIYYSQIVNDFQKGDIAEGYSVSREKKESFPLTVTSAQKNPTAFYLCASSRYLSSYEQYFGPGTRLTVT.

CDR3: CSAYRAGVAYEQYF. The CDR3 region has the DNA TGCAGTGCTTATAGGGCGGGCGTCGCCTACGAGCAGTACTTC. J is TRBJ2-7 and V is TRBV20-1, with D perhaps TRBD2 (5 bases). The V and J ends lost 5 bases and 2 bases respectively, with 16 bases between them. The germline CDR1 and CDR2 sequences are DFQATT and SNEGSKA (reference sequence). The CDR3 length is 14 residues.

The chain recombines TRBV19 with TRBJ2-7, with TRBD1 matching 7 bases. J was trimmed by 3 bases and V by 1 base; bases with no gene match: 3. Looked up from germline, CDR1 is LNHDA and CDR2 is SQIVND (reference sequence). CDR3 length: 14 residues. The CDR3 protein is CASSIAGQRYEQYF. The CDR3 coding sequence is TGTGCCAGTAGTATAGCGGGACAGCGCTACGAGCAGTACTTC. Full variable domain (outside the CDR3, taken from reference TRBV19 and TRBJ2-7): DGGITQSPKYLFRKEGQNVTLSCEQNLNHDAMYWYRQDPGQGLRLIYYSQIVNDFQKGDIAEGYSVSREKKESFPLTVTSAQKNPTAFYLCASSIAGQRYEQYFGPGTRLTVT.

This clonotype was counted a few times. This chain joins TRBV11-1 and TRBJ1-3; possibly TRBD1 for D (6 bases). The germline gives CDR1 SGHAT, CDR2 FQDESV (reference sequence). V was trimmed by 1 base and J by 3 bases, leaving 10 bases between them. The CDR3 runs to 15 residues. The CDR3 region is CASSLGTGFGNTIYF. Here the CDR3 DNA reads TGTGCCAGCAGCTTAGGCACAGGGTTTGGAAACACCATATATTTT.

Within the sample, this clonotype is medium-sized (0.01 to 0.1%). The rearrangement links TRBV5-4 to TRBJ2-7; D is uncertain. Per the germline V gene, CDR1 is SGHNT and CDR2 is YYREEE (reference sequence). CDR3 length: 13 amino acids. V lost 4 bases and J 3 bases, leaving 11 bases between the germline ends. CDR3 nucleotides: TGTGCCAGCAGCATTGACGCGAACTACGAGCAGTACTTC. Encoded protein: CASSIDANYEQYF.

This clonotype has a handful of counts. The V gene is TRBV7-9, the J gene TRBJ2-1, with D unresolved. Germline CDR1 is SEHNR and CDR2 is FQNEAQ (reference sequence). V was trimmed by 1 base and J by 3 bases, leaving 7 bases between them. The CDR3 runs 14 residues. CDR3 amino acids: CASSLDPGYNEQFF. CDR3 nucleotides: TGTGCCAGCAGCTTAGACCCGGGCTACAATGAGCAGTTCTTC.

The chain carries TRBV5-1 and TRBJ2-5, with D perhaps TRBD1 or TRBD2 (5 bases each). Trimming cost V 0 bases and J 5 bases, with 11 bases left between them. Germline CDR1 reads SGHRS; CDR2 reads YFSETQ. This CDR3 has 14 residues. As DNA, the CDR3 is TGCGCCAGCAGCTTGGCCGTGGGGACGGAGACCCAGTACTTC. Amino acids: CASSLAVGTETQYF.

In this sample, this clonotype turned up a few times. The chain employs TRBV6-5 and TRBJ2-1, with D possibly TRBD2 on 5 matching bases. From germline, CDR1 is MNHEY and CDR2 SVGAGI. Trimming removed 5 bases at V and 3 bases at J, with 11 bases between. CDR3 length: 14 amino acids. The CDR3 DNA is TGTGCCAGCAGTCCCCCGACTAACTACAATGAGCAGTTCTTC. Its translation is CASSPPTNYNEQFF.

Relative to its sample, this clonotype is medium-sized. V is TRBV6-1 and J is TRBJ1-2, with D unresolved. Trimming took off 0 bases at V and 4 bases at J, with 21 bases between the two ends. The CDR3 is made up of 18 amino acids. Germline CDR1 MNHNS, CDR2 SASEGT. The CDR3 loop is CASSEAHEGTLSLYGYTF. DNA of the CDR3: TGTGCCAGCAGTGAAGCGCACGAAGGCACTTTAAGCCTCTATGGCTACACCTTC.

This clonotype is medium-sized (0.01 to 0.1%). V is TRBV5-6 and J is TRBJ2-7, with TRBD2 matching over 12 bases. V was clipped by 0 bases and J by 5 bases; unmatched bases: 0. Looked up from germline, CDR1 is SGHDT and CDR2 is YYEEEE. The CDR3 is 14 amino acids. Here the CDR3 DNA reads TGTGCCAGCAGCTTGGGACTAGCGGGAGACGAGCAGTACTTC. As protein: CASSLGLAGDEQYF.

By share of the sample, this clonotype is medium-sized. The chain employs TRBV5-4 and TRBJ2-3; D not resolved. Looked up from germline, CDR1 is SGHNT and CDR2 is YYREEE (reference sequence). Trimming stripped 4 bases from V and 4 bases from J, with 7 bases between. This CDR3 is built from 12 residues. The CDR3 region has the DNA TGTGCCAGCAGCGTCATACCAGATACGCAGTATTTT. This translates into CASSVIPDTQYF.

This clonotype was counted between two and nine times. The CDR3 DNA reads TGTGCCAGCAGTTTATCCCAACAGCCCCAGCATTTT. This gives the protein CASSLSQQPQHF. The rearrangement links TRBV12-3 or TRBV12-4 to TRBJ1-5; unclear D gene. This CDR3 has 12 residues. The ends were cut back, 2 bases at V and 7 bases at J, with 6 bases in the middle.

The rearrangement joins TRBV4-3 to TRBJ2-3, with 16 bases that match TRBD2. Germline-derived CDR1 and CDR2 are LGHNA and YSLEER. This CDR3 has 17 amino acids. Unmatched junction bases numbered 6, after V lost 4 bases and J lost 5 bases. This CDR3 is CASSPGLAGGPVDTQYF. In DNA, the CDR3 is TGCGCCAGCAGCCCGGGACTAGCGGGAGGGCCGGTAGATACGCAGTATTTT.

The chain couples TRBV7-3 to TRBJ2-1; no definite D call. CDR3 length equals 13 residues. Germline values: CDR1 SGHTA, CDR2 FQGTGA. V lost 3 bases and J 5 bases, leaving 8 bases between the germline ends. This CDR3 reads CASSFNPNNEQFF. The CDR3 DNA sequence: TGTGCCAGCAGCTTCAATCCAAACAATGAGCAGTTCTTC.

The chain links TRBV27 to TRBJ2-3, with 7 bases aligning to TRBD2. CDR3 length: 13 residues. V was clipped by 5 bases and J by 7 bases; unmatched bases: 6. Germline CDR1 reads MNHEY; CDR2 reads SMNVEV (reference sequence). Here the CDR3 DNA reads TGTGCCAGCAGTGAAGCGGGAACGTATACGCAGTATTTT. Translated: CASSEAGTYTQYF.

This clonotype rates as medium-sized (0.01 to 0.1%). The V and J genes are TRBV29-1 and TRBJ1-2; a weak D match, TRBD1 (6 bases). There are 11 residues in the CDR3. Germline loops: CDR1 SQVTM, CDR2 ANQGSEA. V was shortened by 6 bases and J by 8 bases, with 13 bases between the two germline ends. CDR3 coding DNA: TGCAGCGTGGGGACAACATCGGGCTACACCTTC. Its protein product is CSVGTTSGYTF.

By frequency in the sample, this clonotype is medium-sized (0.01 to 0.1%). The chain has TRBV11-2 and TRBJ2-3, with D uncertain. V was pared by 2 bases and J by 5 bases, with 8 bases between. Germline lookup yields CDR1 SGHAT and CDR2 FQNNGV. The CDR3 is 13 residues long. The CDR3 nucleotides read TGTGCCAGCAGCTTAAGTCTCCTAGATACGCAGTATTTT. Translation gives CASSLSLLDTQYF.